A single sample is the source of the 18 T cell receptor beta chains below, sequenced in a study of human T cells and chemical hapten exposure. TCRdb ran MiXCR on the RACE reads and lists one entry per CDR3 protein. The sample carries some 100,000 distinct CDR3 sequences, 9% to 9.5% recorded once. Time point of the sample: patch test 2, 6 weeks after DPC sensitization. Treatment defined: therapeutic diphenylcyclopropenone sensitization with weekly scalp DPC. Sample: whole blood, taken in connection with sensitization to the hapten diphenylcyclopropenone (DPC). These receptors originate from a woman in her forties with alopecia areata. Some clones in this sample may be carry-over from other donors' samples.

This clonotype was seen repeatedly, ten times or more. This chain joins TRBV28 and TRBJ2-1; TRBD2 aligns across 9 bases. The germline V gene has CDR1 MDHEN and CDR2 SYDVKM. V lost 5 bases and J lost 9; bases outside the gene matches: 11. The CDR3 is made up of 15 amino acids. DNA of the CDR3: TGTGCCAGCAGTCCGCTTGCGGGAGGGCCTTTTGAGCAGTTCTTC. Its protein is CASSPLAGGPFEQFF.

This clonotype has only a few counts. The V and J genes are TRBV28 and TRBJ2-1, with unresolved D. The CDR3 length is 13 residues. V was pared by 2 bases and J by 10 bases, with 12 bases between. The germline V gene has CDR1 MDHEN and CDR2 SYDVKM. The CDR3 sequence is CASSLTSALEQFF. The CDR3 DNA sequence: TGTGCCAGCAGTTTAACTTCAGCCCTAGAGCAGTTCTTC.

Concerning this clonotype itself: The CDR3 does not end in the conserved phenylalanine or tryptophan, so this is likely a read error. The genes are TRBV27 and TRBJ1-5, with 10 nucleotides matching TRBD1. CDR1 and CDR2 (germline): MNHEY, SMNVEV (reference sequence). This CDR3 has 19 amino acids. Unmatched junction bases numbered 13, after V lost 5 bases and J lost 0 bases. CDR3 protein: CASSPRPGQGIYSNQPQHI. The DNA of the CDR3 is TGTGCCAGCAGTCCGAGACCGGGACAGGGGATTTATAGCAATCAGCCCCAGCATATT.

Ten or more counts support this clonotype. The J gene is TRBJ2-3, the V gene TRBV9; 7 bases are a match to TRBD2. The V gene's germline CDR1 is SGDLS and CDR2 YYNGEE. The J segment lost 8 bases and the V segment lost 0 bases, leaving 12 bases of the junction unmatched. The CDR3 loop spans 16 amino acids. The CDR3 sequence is CASSVATGLRATTQYF. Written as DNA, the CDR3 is TGTGCCAGCAGCGTAGCTACGGGACTAAGGGCCACTACGCAGTATTTT.

This CDR3 reads CAWSLGDTQYF. The CDR3 coding sequence is TGTGCCTGGAGTCTCGGGGATACGCAGTATTTT. This chain uses TRBV30 with TRBJ2-3; D remains unclear. Trimming cost V 2 bases and J 6 bases, with 6 bases left between them. The germline V gene encodes CDR1 GTSNPN and CDR2 SVGIG (reference sequence). The CDR3 is 11 amino acids. Filled out from reference TRBV30 and TRBJ2-3, the complete variable domain reads SQTIHQWPATLVQPVGSPLSLECTVEGTSNPNLYWYRQAAGRGLQLLFYSVGIGQISSEVPQNLSASRPQDRQFILSSKKLLLSDSGFYLCAWSLGDTQYFGPGTRLTVL.

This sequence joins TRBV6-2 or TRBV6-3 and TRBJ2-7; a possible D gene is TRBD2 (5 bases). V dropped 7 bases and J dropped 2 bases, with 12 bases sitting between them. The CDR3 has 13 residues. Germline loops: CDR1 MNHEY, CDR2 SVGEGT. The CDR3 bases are TGTGCCAGCACAATGGCCGGGGCCTACGAGCAGTACTTC. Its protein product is CASTMAGAYEQYF.

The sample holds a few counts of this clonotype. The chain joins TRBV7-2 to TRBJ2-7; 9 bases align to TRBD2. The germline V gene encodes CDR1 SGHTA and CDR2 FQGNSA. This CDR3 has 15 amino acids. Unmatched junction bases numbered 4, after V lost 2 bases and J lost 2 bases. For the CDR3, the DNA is TGTGCCAGCAGCTTATCACGCGGGAGGGCCTACGAGCAGTACTTC. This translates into CASSLSRGRAYEQYF.

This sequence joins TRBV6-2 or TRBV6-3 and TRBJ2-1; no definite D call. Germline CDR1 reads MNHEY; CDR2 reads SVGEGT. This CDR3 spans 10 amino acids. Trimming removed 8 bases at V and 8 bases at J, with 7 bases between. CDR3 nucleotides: TGTGCCAGCTCAGACCATGAGCAGTTCTTC. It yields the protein CASSDHEQFF.

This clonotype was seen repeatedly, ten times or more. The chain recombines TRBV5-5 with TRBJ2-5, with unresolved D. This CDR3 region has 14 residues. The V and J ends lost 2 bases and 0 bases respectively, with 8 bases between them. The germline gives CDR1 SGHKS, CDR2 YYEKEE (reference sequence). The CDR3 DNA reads TGTGCCAGCAGCTTTTCAGCGTACCAAGAGACCCAGTACTTC. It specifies CASSFSAYQETQYF.

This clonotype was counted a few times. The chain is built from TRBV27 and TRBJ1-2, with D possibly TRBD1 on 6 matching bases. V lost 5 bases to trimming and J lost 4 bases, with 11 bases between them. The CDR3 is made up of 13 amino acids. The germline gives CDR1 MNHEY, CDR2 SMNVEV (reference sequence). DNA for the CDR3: TGTGCCAGCAGTCCACAGGGAACCTATGGCTACACCTTC. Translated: CASSPQGTYGYTF.

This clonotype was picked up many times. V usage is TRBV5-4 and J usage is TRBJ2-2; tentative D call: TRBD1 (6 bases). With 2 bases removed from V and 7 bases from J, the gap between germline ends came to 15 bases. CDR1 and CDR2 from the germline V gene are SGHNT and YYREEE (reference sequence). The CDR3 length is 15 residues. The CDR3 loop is CASSLNQGPGGELFF. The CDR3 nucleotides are TGTGCCAGCAGCTTAAACCAGGGGCCTGGCGGGGAGCTGTTTTTT.

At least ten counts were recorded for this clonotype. CDR3 in DNA: TGTGCCAGCAGCCAAGAACTCCGCAATCAGCCCCAGCATTTT. Translating gives CASSQELRNQPQHF. This sequence joins TRBV3-1 and TRBJ1-5; D call uncertain. Germline V gene sequence: CDR1 LGHDT, CDR2 YNNKEL (reference sequence). V lost 0 bases and J 2 bases, leaving 5 bases between the germline ends. The CDR3 covers 14 residues.

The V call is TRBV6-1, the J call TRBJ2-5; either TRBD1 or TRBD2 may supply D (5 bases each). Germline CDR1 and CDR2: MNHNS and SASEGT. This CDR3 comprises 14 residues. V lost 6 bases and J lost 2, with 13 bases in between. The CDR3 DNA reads TGTGCCAGCAGCGGCCGGGGCACTCAAGAGACCCAGTACTTC. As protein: CASSGRGTQETQYF.

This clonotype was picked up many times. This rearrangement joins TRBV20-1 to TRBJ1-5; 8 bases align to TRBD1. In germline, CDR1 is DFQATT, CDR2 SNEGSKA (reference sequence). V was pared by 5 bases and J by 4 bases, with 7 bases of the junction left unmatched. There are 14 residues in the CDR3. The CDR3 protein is CSASDRVWNQPQHF. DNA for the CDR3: TGCAGTGCTTCGGACAGGGTCTGGAATCAGCCCCAGCATTTT.

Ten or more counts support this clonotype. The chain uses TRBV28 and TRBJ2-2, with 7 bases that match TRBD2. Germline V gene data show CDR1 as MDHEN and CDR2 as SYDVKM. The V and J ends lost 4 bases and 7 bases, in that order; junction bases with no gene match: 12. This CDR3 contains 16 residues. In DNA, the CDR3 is TGTGCCAGCAGTTCCGGGGCTAGCGGCCCTAACGGGGAGCTGTTTTTT. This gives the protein CASSSGASGPNGELFF.

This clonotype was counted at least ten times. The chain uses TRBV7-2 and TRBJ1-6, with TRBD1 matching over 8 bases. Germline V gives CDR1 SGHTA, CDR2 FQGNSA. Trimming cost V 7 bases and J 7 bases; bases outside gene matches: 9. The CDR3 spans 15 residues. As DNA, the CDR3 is TGTGCCAGCAACCTCGCAGGGGGCTCCAATTCACCCCTCCACTTT. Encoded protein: CASNLAGGSNSPLHF.

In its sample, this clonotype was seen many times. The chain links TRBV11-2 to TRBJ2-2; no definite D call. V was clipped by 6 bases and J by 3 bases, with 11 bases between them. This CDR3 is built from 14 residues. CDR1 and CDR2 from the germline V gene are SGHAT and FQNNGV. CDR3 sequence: CASRIPGHTGELFF. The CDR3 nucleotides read TGTGCCAGCAGGATCCCAGGTCACACCGGGGAGCTGTTTTTT.

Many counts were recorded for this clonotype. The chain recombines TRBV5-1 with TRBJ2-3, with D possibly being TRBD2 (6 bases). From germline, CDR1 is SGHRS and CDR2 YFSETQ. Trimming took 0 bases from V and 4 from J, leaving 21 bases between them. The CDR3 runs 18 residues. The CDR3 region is CASSLVPPGGNGADTQYF. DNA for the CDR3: TGCGCCAGCAGCTTGGTTCCTCCCGGGGGAAATGGAGCAGATACGCAGTATTTT.